This TCR beta chain was captured by sequencing in a study of human T cells and chemical hapten exposure (dated by TCRdb to about 2021). Concerning the study at large: For sensitization, 2% DPC in acetone was applied to a roughly 2 cm by roughly 2 cm area of upper inner arm skin. Weekly therapeutic DPC doses were additionally applied to the scalp of patients throughout the roughly 25-week study period. The libraries were sequenced as a pool, and the TCR yield per sample differed mostly because of small variations in library volumes within the pool. Blood for TCR sequencing was provided by twenty-nine alopecia patients at one to four time points (pre-sensitization, 2, 6 and 24 weeks). Most of the patients in the cohort were female, and the cohort covered alopecia areata with under or over 50% scalp involvement, alopecia totalis and alopecia universalis. Patient blood was sampled pre-sensitization (week 0) and at 2, 6 and about 24 weeks after DPC sensitization. Patch testing was performed on the upper back with Finn chambers containing 0.01% DPC, and the patch tests were scored after 6 days according to International Contact Dermatitis Research Group standards. This study followed changes in the peripheral blood TCR repertoire in vivo during primary and secondary sensitization of alopecia patients to the hapten diphenylcyclopropenone (DPC).

This clonotype has a count of ten or more. Its antigen is not yet known. Base quality data are lacking; no much larger clone is found one base away. On the study overall, not on this receptor specifically: Patch test score correlated positively with the number of PT1 expanded TCRs, reaching significance at thresholds 8, 16 and 32 but not at 4. DPC sensitization did not change how many TCRs were above 1 in 1000 frequency, and no evidence was found of alterations in global repertoire structure. Repeated subsampling changed both the strength of the expansion versus patch-test correlation and the threshold at which that correlation became significant. Because every patient had alopecia, a presumed autoimmune disease, the patients' immune response might differ from that of healthy individuals. Expanded TCRs formed significantly more large CDR3 similarity clusters than pre-sensitization or healthy control sets, consistent with antigen-driven responses.

The library was prepared using RACE. TCRdb names NextSeq 500 as the instrument used. Library preparation attached unique molecular identifiers to individual cDNA molecules for quantitative, reproducible TCR counting. For every blood RNA sample, sequencing covered both the TCR alpha and TCR beta chains. Under the source paper's analysis protocol: Samples had a median of approximately 96,000 TCRs, with a range from roughly 23,224 to 750,000. The Decombinator software suite was used to annotate the V, J and CDR3 of the TCR reads. For the PS versus PT1 abundance plots, all samples were subsampled to the same number of TCRs (28,000). Expanded TCRs were defined as absent before sensitization and observed at least eight times at the 2-week time point. The raw public data were reprocessed by TCRdb itself: fastp quality trimming at Q25, MiXCR clonotype calling, in-frame beta chains only. For every CDR3 protein sequence, its rows merge into one entry that carries the most common genes and DNA. It is TCRdb's table, rather than the study itself, that gives the V and J calls and clone size. This sample holds approximately 400,000 distinct CDR3 sequences; around 4.8% were observed only once. The ten largest clones add up to approximately 2.3% of the sample.

The time point label, as the study defines it: patch test 1, 2 weeks after DPC sensitization. The meaning of the sample's treatment or condition label: therapeutic diphenylcyclopropenone sensitization with weekly scalp DPC. At every patch-test visit, the blood draw took place before the patch test was put on. To be eligible, patients had to be aged 18 to 70, diagnosed with alopecia and judged suitable for DPC therapy, while pregnant patients were excluded. Total RNA was isolated from unfractionated whole blood collected in Tempus Blood RNA tubes. The junction shows trimming of 0 bases on V and 0 bases on J, plus 4 bases between the germline ends. The CDR3 covers 15 residues, taking in both the cysteine and the phenylalanine. The DNA shown is the 45-base CDR3, in frame from base 1. Per the germline V gene, SGDLS is the CDR1 and YYNGEE is the CDR2.

The sequence was collected from a woman aged 50 to 60 with alopecia areata. Some clones in this sample may be carry-over from other donors' samples. The sequence joins TRBV9 to TRBJ2-6; no D segment can be confidently identified. The starting material was whole blood, obtained in connection with sensitization to the hapten diphenylcyclopropenone (DPC). The CDR3 corresponds to CASSVVSSGANVLTF. DNA sequence: TGTGCCAGCAGCGTAGTGAGCTCTGGGGCCAACGTCCTGACTTTC.